Listed below are T cell receptor beta chains from one sample, sequenced in a study of cytomegalovirus exposure and HLA in healthy donors. The data were produced by immunoSEQ multiplex PCR, yet TCRdb's version contains in-frame clones alone and is incomplete. Counted here are some 130,000 clones, 80% occurring once; the ten biggest clones make up 3% to 3.5%. Material: PBMCs. Every receptor here comes from a male donor in good health and CMV-seronegative. CDR3s include the opening cysteine and the closing phenylalanine or tryptophan. Fields, in order: J gene, V gene, CDR3 protein.

j_call: TRBJ1-4
v_call: TRBV6-1
cdr3_aa: CASSEAYGLEEKLFF

j_call: TRBJ1-2
v_call: TRBV7-9
cdr3_aa: CSSSFGEYGYTF

j_call: TRBJ2-3
v_call: TRBV7-9
cdr3_aa: CASSLEIAATDTQYF

j_call: TRBJ1-3
v_call: TRBV21-1
cdr3_aa: CASSKAPTGDGNTIYF

j_call: TRBJ2-7
v_call: TRBV4-1
cdr3_aa: CASSQILAESYEQYF

j_call: TRBJ1-2
v_call: TRBV9
cdr3_aa: CASSVGKGGSDGYTF

j_call: TRBJ1-2
v_call: TRBV4-3
cdr3_aa: CASSRAGQVDYGYTF

j_call: TRBJ1-6
v_call: TRBV18
cdr3_aa: CASSPPGRAGNSPLHF

j_call: TRBJ2-3
v_call: TRBV1
cdr3_aa: CTSSQGPGVDTQYF

j_call: TRBJ1-4
v_call: TRBV6-1
cdr3_aa: CASSASGTGVREKLFF

j_call: TRBJ1-2
v_call: TRBV5-1
cdr3_aa: CASSLTGGSRGYTF

j_call: TRBJ2-3
v_call: TRBV10-3
cdr3_aa: CAISLDSLGDTQYF

j_call: TRBJ2-7
v_call: TRBV6-5
cdr3_aa: CATLGTTPNLYEQYF

j_call: TRBJ2-3
v_call: TRBV4-2
cdr3_aa: CASSQVEAPNTQYF

j_call: TRBJ2-3
v_call: TRBV28
cdr3_aa: CASKTPGTMTDTQYF

j_call: TRBJ1-3
v_call: TRBV6-5
cdr3_aa: CASTQDSHSGNTIYF

j_call: TRBJ2-7
v_call: TRBV28
cdr3_aa: CASRDPLAGGSYEQYF

j_call: TRBJ2-5
v_call: TRBV6-1
cdr3_aa: CASSATGVGETQYF

j_call: TRBJ2-5
v_call: TRBV7-2
cdr3_aa: CASSSRGGGHPTDF

j_call: TRBJ2-1
v_call: TRBV19
cdr3_aa: CASRQDSYNEQFF

j_call: TRBJ1-1
v_call: TRBV2
cdr3_aa: CASILQGADTEAFF

j_call: TRBJ2-2
v_call: TRBV4-2
cdr3_aa: CASSQDFFGINTGELFF